This T cell receptor (beta chain) was recorded in a study of blood T cell repertoires in COVID-19 (dated by TCRdb to 2020 to 2021). About the full investigation: Collaborator samples came from the United States, Italy and Spain and covered acute and convalescent phases of COVID-19. The material from the prospective study consisted of cDNA or gDNA derived from T cells, B-cell-depleted T cells, or PBMCs. The dataset comprised deeply sampled blood TCRbeta repertoires from subjects exposed to, actively infected with, or recovered from COVID-19. Where HLA class I and class II types were available, the types were taken from metadata supplied by the sample provider, not from assay-based typing. A freely available public database, intended as a resource for researchers studying the immune response to SARS-CoV-2, is where the repertoires were released. The sample metadata nearly always contained a de-identified subject ID, COVID-19 status, age in years and sex. The samples were drawn from the first 160 participants of the ongoing ImmuneRACE study and from 1,254 subjects provided by 6 global collaborators.

Concerning this clone: It lacks a known antigen. Base qualities are not recorded, but no much larger clone differs from it by a single base.

Study-wide findings and limitations: The amount of clinical and demographic metadata varied by source and participant and was provided uncurated.

TCRbeta CDR3 regions were amplified from genomic DNA using the immunoSEQ Assay, a bias-controlled multiplex PCR. The authors processed their data as follows. Within the assay, amplification of reference gene primers was used to estimate how many nucleated cells each sample contained. To quantify the absolute abundance of each unique TCRbeta CDR3 rearrangement, sequence reads were collapsed and filtered. For each sample, productive Simpson clonality was calculated as the square root of Simpson's diversity index across productive rearrangements. This immuneACCESS table, as held by TCRdb, lists in-frame sequences with V and J called but not all clones. Of the missing ones, under half trace to an unresolved V gene in checked studies; the others have no known cause. V, J and clone size are those of that table, while D and trimming were read from the DNA. A total of more than 200,000 clones appear in this sample, over 70% of them only once. Under 4.5% of the sample is taken by the ten largest.

Participants in the prospective study were enrolled through a virtual design, were aged roughly 18 to 90 years, and lived in some 24 United States geographic areas. To assign participants to cohorts, the prospective study relied on clinical history that participants themselves reported in a screening survey and a study questionnaire. Exposed participants were defined as having been in contact with someone with a PCR-confirmed or clinician-diagnosed COVID-19 case within 2 weeks of study entry. In the prospective study, mobile phlebotomists collected whole blood, serum and a nasopharyngeal or oropharyngeal swab from each participant. Prospective study participants could optionally give additional blood draws and questionnaires over an approximately 2-month period. Before DNA extraction, prospective study blood samples were shipped either frozen or at room temperature. The CDR3 covers 19 residues, taking in both the cysteine and the phenylalanine. The only DNA kept is the CDR3, 57 bases in frame from the first base. Trimmed from V: 3 bases; trimmed from J: 2 bases; junction bases lacking a gene match: 8. For CDR1 and CDR2, the germline V gene (reference sequence) lists LNHDA and SQIVND.

The chain is encoded by TRBV19 joined to TRBJ2-6; TRBD1 agrees with 12 junctional bases. The material sequenced was PBMCs or T cells enriched from blood (not recorded which). This clonotype was obtained from a young woman who had been exposed to COVID-19. The sequenced DNA is TGTGCCAGTAGTATTTCTCCGGGACAGGGGGCGGCTGGGGCCAACGTCCTGACTTTC. This encodes CASSISPGQGAAGANVLTF.